What follows is one T cell receptor (beta chain) and its context. Its antigen is unknown. The sample is drawn from a study of response to subunit inactivated influenza vaccine. Overall study results and limits: New T cells are recruited in small numbers by each seasonal influenza vaccination, according to the authors' suggestion.

This CDR3 comprises 13 residues. The V gene's germline CDR1 is SGDLS and CDR2 YYNGEE. V was cut by 3 bases and J by 5 bases, with 11 bases left in between. In TCRdb, the RT-PCR reads were re-called with MiXCR into one record per CDR3 protein. The sample gives 150,000 or so distinct CDR3 sequences, about 10% of which show up once; about a third is in the top ten. This chain uses TRBV9 with TRBJ2-5, with D possibly matching TRBD1 (5 bases). The receptor was isolated from a man between 50 and 70 years old who received an inactivated influenza vaccine. The sample was CD8+ T cells sorted from PBMCs, taken around 25 months after vaccination. In DNA form, the CDR3 reads TGTGCCAGCAGCGGTTCAGGGTGGGAGACCCAGTACTTC. It is translated as CASSGSGWETQYF.